Detailed here is one T cell receptor (beta chain). Its antigen is unidentified. Oncomine TCR Beta short-read sequencing was applied to DNA from cultured CD4+ T cells. Via MiXCR, TCRdb re-called the PCR reads, giving one row per CDR3 protein. The sample includes about 13,000 distinct CDR3 sequences, under 75% of them seen just once. The sample belongs to a study of vaccination and CD4 T cells after COVID-19. Across the whole study: The convalescent population consisted of six males and four females, two of whom were of Hispanic ethnicity.

The treatment is: 10-day PBMC culture with coronavirus spike peptide pools or control peptides (ViraFEST assay). The CDR3 totals 17 residues. The V and J ends lost 4 bases and 7 bases, in that order; junction bases with no gene match: 16. Germline CDR1 is LGHDT and CDR2 is YNNKEL (reference sequence). The rearrangement uses TRBV3-1 and TRBJ1-2; 9 positions match TRBD1. Material for sequencing was CD4+ T cells from blood, cultured in vitro. The sequence came from a human donor who had recovered from COVID-19. DNA of the CDR3: TGTGCCAGCAGCCCCCACTCTACCGGGACAGGGAATCCTGGCTACACCTTC. This encodes CASSPHSTGTGNPGYTF.